This T cell receptor (beta chain) was profiled in a study of blood T cell repertoires in COVID-19. With 4 bases clipped from V and 4 bases from J, the junction kept 8 bases outside the gene matches. Germline V gene sequence: CDR1 SGHKS, CDR2 YYEKEE (reference sequence). The CDR3 extends over 15 amino acids. The repertoire was sequenced with immunoSEQ multiplex PCR; TCRdb's copy has only in-frame clones and lacks some. This sample carries 470,000 or so clones, around nine tenths of them seen once, and the ten largest clones take 4.3%. The receptor was derived from a woman aged 25 to 39 with acute or convalescent COVID-19. The specimen was peripheral blood. The rearrangement links TRBV5-5 to TRBJ1-3, with 7 nucleotides matching TRBD1. The CDR3 DNA reads as TGTGCCAGCAGCGCCCCACAGGGGTCCGGAAACACCATATATTTT. The encoded protein is CASSAPQGSGNTIYF.